The 8 T cell receptor beta chains reported below all come from one sample, sequenced in a study. Treg sorting used a CD4+CD25+CD127-/low gate. TCRdb analysed the 5' RACE reads with MiXCR anew, one entry per CDR3 protein. The data contain approximately 60,000 distinct CDR3 sequences, roughly 28% of them singletons. The sample taken for sequencing was tumor-infiltrating Tregs sorted from the breast tumor. Receptors were obtained from a female donor with breast cancer.

V and J are TRBV15 and TRBJ2-7, with D tentatively TRBD2 (6 bases). The CDR3 has 13 residues. Trimming left V 3 bases short and J 3 bases short, with 9 bases between. From germline, CDR1 is LNHNV and CDR2 YYDKDF (reference sequence). The CDR3 sequence: CATSRLSGYEQYF. Here the CDR3 DNA reads TGTGCCACCAGCAGGCTTAGCGGCTACGAGCAGTACTTC.

This clonotype was counted between two and nine times. The V and J genes are TRBV5-1 and TRBJ2-1; D unclear. V lost 0 bases, J lost 8 bases, and 12 bases lay in between. This CDR3 spans 14 amino acids. The germline gives CDR1 SGHRS, CDR2 YFSETQ. The CDR3 region has the DNA TGCGCCAGCAGCTTGGTAGCCTCGCCGGATGAGCAGTTCTTC. Protein: CASSLVASPDEQFF.

V and J are TRBV5-5 and TRBJ1-1; the match to TRBD1 covers 7 bases. With V trimmed by 4 bases and J by 3 bases, 6 bases remained unmatched. CDR3 length: 14 residues. CDR1 and CDR2 (germline): SGHKS, YYEKEE (reference sequence). The CDR3 DNA reads TGTGCCAGCAGCCAACGGACAGGTCACACTGAAGCTTTCTTT. It translates to CASSQRTGHTEAFF. The full variable domain, rest sourced from reference TRBV5-5 and TRBJ1-1, is DAGVTQSPTHLIKTRGQQVTLRCSPISGHKSVSWYQQVLGQGPQFIFQYYEKEERGRGNFPDRFSARQFPNYSSELNVNALLLGDSALYLCASSQRTGHTEAFFGQGTRLTVV.

This clonotype turned up a few times. The chain combines TRBV20-1 with TRBJ2-5; possibly TRBD1 or TRBD2 for D (5 bases each). Looked up from germline, CDR1 is DFQATT and CDR2 is SNEGSKA (reference sequence). The CDR3 is made up of 14 amino acids. Trimming removed 0 bases from V and 5 bases from J, with 13 bases in between. The CDR3: CSARDLSEGETQYF. The CDR3 bases are TGCAGTGCTAGAGATCTTAGCGAGGGGGAGACCCAGTACTTC.

This chain connects TRBV29-1 to TRBJ1-4; D is unclear. Per germline, CDR1 SQVTM and CDR2 ANQGSEA. The CDR3 has 13 amino acids. The V end lost 6 bases, the J end lost 0 bases, and 8 bases lay between the germline ends. The chain's CDR3 is CSVCHTTNEKLFF. DNA of the CDR3: TGCAGCGTATGTCATACAACTAATGAAAAACTGTTTTTT.

This chain links TRBV20-1 with TRBJ2-7; 7 positions match TRBD2. V was pared by 1 base and J by 0 bases, with 0 bases of the junction left unmatched. This CDR3 comprises 13 residues. The V gene's germline CDR1 is DFQATT and CDR2 SNEGSKA (reference sequence). The DNA of the CDR3 is TGCAGTGCTAGAGGGGGGGGCTCCTACGAGCAGTACTTC. Translating gives CSARGGGSYEQYF.

CDR3 DNA: TGCAGTGCTCCGGGACAGGGAGTCAACTATGGCTACACCTTC. Its protein product is CSAPGQGVNYGYTF. The rearrangement joins TRBV20-1 to TRBJ1-2, with 9 bases fitting TRBD1. The germline gives CDR1 DFQATT, CDR2 SNEGSKA (reference sequence). V lost 5 bases to trimming and J lost 2 bases; unmatched junction nucleotides: 6. The CDR3 runs to 14 residues.

This clonotype turned up a few times. J is TRBJ2-7 and V is TRBV13, with a weak D call TRBD2 (5 bases). Germline loops: CDR1 PRHDT, CDR2 FYEKMQ (reference sequence). V gave up 5 bases and J gave up 6 bases, with 14 bases separating them. This CDR3 is built from 13 residues. The CDR3 DNA follows: TGTGCCAGCAGCGGTGGACTGGCCCCCGAGCAGTACTTC. Translation gives CASSGGLAPEQYF. The variable domain in full, with the rest retrieved from reference TRBV13 and TRBJ2-7, is AAGVIQSPRHLIKEKRETATLKCYPIPRHDTVYWYQQGPGQDPQFLISFYEKMQSDKGSIPDRFSAQQFSDYHSELNMSSLELGDSALYFCASSGGLAPEQYFGPGTRLTVT.